This T cell receptor (beta chain) was identified in a study of spatial heterogeneity in lung cancer. Overall study context: Sequencing consistently turned up more beta-chain sequences than alpha-chain sequences.

As for time point: sample taken at primary tumor resection. Trimming shortened V by 2 bases and J by 0 bases, and 14 bases separated the two germline ends. Germline V lookup: CDR1 SGHVS, CDR2 FNYEAQ. This CDR3 contains 17 residues. Ten or more counts support this clonotype. TCRdb itself ran the 5' RACE reads through MiXCR, one entry per CDR3 protein. Altogether 20,000 to 25,000 distinct CDR3 sequences are present, just under 6% being singletons, with the ten largest covering about 32%. The sequencing here drew on PBMCs, taken at surgery. The clonotype comes from a male donor with early-stage non-small cell lung cancer. This chain connects TRBV7-6 to TRBJ1-3; D not certain. The CDR3 DNA reads TGTGCCAGCAGCTTAACGTCTTCGACGGACTCTGGAAACACCATATATTTT. Its translation is CASSLTSSTDSGNTIYF.